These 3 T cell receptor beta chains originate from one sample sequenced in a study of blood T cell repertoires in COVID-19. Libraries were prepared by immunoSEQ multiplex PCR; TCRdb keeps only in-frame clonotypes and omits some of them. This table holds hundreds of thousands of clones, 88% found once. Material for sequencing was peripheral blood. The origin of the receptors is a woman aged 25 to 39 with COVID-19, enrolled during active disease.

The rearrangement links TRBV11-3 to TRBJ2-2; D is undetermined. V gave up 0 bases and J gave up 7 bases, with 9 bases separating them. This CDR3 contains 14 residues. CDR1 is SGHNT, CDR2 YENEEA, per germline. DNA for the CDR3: TGTGCCAGCAGCTTAGACGTCGTTCTCGGGGAGCTGTTTTTT. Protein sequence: CASSLDVVLGELFF. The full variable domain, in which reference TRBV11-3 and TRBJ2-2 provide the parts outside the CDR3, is EAGVVQSPRYKIIEKKQPVAFWCNPISGHNTLYWYLQNLGQGPELLIRYENEEAVDDSQLPKDRFSAERLKGVDSTLKIQPAELGDSAVYLCASSLDVVLGELFFGEGSRLTVL.

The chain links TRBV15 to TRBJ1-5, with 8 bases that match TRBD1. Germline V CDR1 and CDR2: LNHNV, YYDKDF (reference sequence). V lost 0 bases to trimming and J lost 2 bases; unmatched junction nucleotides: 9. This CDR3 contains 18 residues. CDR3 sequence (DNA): TGTGCCACCAGCAGAGATTGGCAGGGGGCTGGTGGCAATCAGCCCCAGCATTTT. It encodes CATSRDWQGAGGNQPQHF. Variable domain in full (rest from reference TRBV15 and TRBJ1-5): DAMVIQNPRYQVTQFGKPVTLSCSQTLNHNVMYWYQQKSSQAPKLLFHYYDKDFNNEADTPDNFQSRRPNTSFCFLDIRSPGLGDTAMYLCATSRDWQGAGGNQPQHFGDGTRLSIL.

The CDR3 here is CASSLGLAGGYEQYV. The CDR3 nucleotides read TGTGCCAGCAGCTTGGGACTAGCGGGAGGATACGAGCAGTACGTC. The chain recombines TRBV7-9 with TRBJ2-7; 15 nucleotides match TRBD2. CDR1 and CDR2 (germline): SEHNR, FQNEAQ (reference sequence). There are 15 residues in the CDR3. Losses at the gene ends were 3 bases for V and 4 bases for J; bases not matched to a gene: 1.